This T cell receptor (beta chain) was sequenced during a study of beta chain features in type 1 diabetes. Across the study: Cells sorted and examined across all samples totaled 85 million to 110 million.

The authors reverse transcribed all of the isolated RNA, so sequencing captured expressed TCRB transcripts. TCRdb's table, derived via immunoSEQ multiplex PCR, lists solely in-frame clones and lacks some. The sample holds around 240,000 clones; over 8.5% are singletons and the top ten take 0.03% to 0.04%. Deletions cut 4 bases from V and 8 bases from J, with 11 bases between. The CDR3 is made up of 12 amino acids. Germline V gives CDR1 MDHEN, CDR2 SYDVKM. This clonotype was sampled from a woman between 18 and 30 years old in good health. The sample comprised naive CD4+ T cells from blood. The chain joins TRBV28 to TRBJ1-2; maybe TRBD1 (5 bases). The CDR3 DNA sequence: TGTGCCAGCAGTTCTTCCGGGGGGGGCTACACCTTC. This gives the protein CASSSSGGGYTF.